Here is one T cell receptor (beta chain) with its context. Antigen specificity is unknown. The V end lost 5 bases, the J end lost 0 bases, and 15 bases lay between the germline ends. Germline loops: CDR1 SGHDT, CDR2 YYEEEE. The CDR3 is made up of 15 amino acids. Some clones are missing from TCRdb's copy, which holds only in-frame ones; the method was immunoSEQ multiplex PCR. The table lists 600,000 to 800,000 clones, 55% to 75% of them singletons. This record belongs to a study of shared clonotypes between healthy human individuals. Study-wide results and caveats: Generation probabilities of non-shared clonotypes were lower (relative to those shared by all four donors).

A CD45RA+ naive subset and a CD45RA-negative memory subset were split from CD4+ cells. The J gene is TRBJ2-7, the V gene TRBV5-6; D might be TRBD1 (6 bases). The sequencing sample was made of memory CD4+ T cells sorted from blood. Specified subset: CD45RA-negative fraction. This sequence was found in a woman under 40 in good health. CDR3 loop: CASRRAPDSSYEQYF. CDR3 nucleotides: TGTGCCAGCAGGCGGGCGCCGGACAGCTCCTACGAGCAGTACTTC.